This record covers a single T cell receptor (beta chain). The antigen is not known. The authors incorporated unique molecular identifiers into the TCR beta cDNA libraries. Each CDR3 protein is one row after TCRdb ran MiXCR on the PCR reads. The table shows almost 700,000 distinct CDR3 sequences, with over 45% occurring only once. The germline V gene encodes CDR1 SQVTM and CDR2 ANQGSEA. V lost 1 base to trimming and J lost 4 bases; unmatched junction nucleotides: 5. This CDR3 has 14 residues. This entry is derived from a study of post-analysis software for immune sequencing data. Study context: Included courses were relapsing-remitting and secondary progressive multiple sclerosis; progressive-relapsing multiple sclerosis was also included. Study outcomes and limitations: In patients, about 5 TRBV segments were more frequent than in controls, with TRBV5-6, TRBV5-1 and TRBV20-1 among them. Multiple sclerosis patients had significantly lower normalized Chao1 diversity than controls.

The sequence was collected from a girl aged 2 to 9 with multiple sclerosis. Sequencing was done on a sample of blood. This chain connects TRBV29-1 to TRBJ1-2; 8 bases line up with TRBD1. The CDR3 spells CSVEGQGTTYGYTF. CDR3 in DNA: TGCAGCGTTGAAGGACAGGGGACCACCTATGGCTACACCTTC.